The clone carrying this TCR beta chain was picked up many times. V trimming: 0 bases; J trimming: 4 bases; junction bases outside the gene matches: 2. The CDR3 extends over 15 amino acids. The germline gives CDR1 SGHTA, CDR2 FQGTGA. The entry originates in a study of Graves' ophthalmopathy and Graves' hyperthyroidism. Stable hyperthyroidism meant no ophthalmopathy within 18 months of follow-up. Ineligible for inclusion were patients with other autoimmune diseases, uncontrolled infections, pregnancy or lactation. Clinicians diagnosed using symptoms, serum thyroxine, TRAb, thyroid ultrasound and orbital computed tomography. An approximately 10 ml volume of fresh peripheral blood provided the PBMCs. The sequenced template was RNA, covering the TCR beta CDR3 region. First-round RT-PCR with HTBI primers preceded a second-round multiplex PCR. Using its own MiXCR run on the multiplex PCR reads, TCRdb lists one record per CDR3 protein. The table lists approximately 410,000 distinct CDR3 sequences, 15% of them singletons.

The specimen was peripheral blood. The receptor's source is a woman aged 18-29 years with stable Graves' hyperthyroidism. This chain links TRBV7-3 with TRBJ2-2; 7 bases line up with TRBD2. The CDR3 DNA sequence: TGTGCCAGCAGCTTAACCACTAGCGTCACCGGGGAGCTGTTTTTT. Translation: CASSLTTSVTGELFF. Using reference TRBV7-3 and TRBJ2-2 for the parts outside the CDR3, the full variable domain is GAGVSQTPSNKVTEKGKYVELRCDPISGHTALYWYRQSLGQGPEFLIYFQGTGAADDSGLPNDRFFAVRPEGSVSTLKIQRTERGDSAVYLCASSLTTSVTGELFFGEGSRLTVL.